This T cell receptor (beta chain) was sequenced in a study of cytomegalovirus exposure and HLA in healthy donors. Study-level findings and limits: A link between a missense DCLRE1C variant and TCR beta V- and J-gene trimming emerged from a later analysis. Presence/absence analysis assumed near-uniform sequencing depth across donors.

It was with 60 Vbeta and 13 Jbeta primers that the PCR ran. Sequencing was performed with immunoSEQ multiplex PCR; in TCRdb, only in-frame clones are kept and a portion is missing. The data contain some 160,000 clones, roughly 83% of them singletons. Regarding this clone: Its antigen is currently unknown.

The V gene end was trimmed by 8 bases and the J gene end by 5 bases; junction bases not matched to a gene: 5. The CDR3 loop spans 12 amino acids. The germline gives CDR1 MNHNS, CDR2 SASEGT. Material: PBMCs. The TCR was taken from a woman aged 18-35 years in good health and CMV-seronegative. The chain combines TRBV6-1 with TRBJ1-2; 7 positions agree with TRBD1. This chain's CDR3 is CASSGQYYGYTF. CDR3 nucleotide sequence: TGTGCCAGCTCGGGACAGTATTATGGCTACACCTTC.